Presented here are 13 T cell receptor beta chains from one specimen sequenced in a study of blood T cell repertoires in COVID-19. TCRdb's copy holds only in-frame clones and misses some; the assay was immunoSEQ multiplex PCR. The sample yields around 470,000 clones, about nine tenths seen once. Sequenced input: PBMCs or T cells enriched from blood (not recorded which). These receptors came from a man aged 18 to 30 who had recovered from COVID-19.

The rearrangement joins TRBV14 to TRBJ1-3, with unresolved D. In germline, CDR1 is SGHDN, CDR2 FVKESK. Trimming left V 4 bases short and J 0 bases short, with 13 bases between. The CDR3 is 16 amino acids. CDR3: CASSPLYGVSGNTIYF. Written as DNA, the CDR3 is TGTGCCAGCAGCCCCCTCTACGGGGTCTCTGGAAACACCATATATTTT.

The V call is TRBV24-1, the J call TRBJ1-5, with 9 bases lining up with TRBD1. Germline loops: CDR1 KGHDR, CDR2 SFDVKD. The J segment lost 7 bases and the V segment lost 10 bases, leaving 19 bases of the junction unmatched. The CDR3 runs 17 residues. The DNA for the CDR3 is TGTGCCACGGGGAGGACAAAAGGACAGGGGTGTTGCCAGCCCCAGCATTTT. It encodes CATGRTKGQGCCQPQHF.

The rearrangement links TRBV10-3 to TRBJ1-4, with a possible D match to TRBD1 (6 bases). The CDR3 runs 14 residues. From germline, CDR1 is ENHRY and CDR2 SYGVKD. Trimming took off 2 bases at V and 2 bases at J, with 6 bases between the two ends. The CDR3 loop is CAISEDRTNEKLFF. In DNA, the CDR3 is TGTGCCATCAGTGAGGACAGGACTAATGAAAAACTGTTTTTT.

This chain joins TRBV27 and TRBJ1-2, with D unclear. Germline loops: CDR1 MNHEY, CDR2 SMNVEV (reference sequence). CDR3 length: 12 residues. Trimming took 7 bases from V and 6 from J, leaving 12 bases between them. The chain's CDR3 is CASKSTLDGYTF. Here the CDR3 DNA reads TGTGCCAGCAAATCGACACTCGATGGCTACACCTTC.

The rearrangement joins TRBV6-6 to TRBJ2-5, with D possibly matching TRBD1 (5 bases). This CDR3 contains 21 residues. V gave up 6 bases and J gave up 6 bases, with 38 bases separating them. CDR1 is MNHNY and CDR2 is SVGAGI in the germline V gene (reference sequence). CDR3 nucleotides: TGTGCCAGCAGCCCAATCGAGTCATTGTTCGGACAACCCAAAACAGCGAAGACCCAGTACTTC. Its translation is CASSPIESLFGQPKTAKTQYF.

J is TRBJ1-2 and V is TRBV28; 9 nucleotides line up with TRBD1. This CDR3 has 15 residues. Germline values: CDR1 MDHEN, CDR2 SYDVKM. Trimming cost V 5 bases and J 8 bases; bases outside gene matches: 12. CDR3 nucleotide sequence: TGTGCCAGCAGTCGACCGGGACAGGGTAAGGACGGCTACACCTTC. Its translation: CASSRPGQGKDGYTF.

The gene calls are TRBV9 and TRBJ2-1, with D possibly being TRBD2 (6 bases). V was pared by 0 bases and J by 0 bases, with 10 bases between. This CDR3 contains 16 residues. CDR1 and CDR2 from the germline V gene are SGDLS and YYNGEE. DNA for the CDR3: TGTGCCAGCAGCGTAGGGGGGGAAAGCTCCTACAATGAGCAGTTCTTC. As protein: CASSVGGESSYNEQFF.

The chain carries TRBV28 and TRBJ1-2, with unresolved D. Trimming removed 4 bases at V and 8 bases at J, with 14 bases between. Germline assignment: CDR1 MDHEN and CDR2 SYDVKM. CDR3 size: 13 residues. CDR3 protein: CASSSSRFAGYTF. CDR3 coding DNA: TGTGCCAGCAGTTCTAGTCGGTTTGCGGGCTACACCTTC.

V and J are TRBV2 and TRBJ1-2; 7 nucleotides line up with TRBD1. CDR1 is SNHLY, CDR2 FYNNEI, per germline. The CDR3 is 15 residues long. Trimming removed 3 bases from V and 4 bases from J; junction bases left unmatched: 8. The DNA for the CDR3 is TGTGCCAGCAGTGAGGACAGGTTAAGGTCCTATGGCTACACCTTC. Translation: CASSEDRLRSYGYTF.

This sequence joins TRBV19 and TRBJ1-2, with TRBD1 identical over 7 bases. The CDR3 spans 14 residues. V dropped 10 bases and J dropped 0; count of bases not matched to a gene: 8. The V gene's germline CDR1 is LNHDA and CDR2 SQIVND (reference sequence). This CDR3 is CATSRDSTNYGYTF. CDR3 nucleotides: TGTGCCACCTCAAGGGACAGTACTAACTATGGCTACACCTTC.

The V gene is TRBV28, the J gene TRBJ2-5, with 11 nucleotides matching TRBD2. The V gene end was trimmed by 2 bases and the J gene end by 1 base; junction bases not matched to a gene: 3. The CDR3 has 16 amino acids. The germline gives CDR1 MDHEN, CDR2 SYDVKM. The CDR3 loop is CASSLRLAGGQETQYF. The CDR3 region has the DNA TGTGCCAGCAGTTTACGGCTAGCGGGGGGCCAAGAGACCCAGTACTTC.

This clone was recorded at least ten times. The chain couples TRBV6-5 to TRBJ1-5, with D hard to call. The germline CDR1 and CDR2 sequences are MNHEY and SVGAGI. V was trimmed by 8 bases and J by 4 bases, leaving 18 bases between them. This CDR3 is 15 amino acids long. The CDR3: CASLAEVGINQPQHF. CDR3 nucleotide sequence: TGTGCCAGCCTAGCGGAGGTAGGGATAAATCAGCCCCAGCATTTT.

A remark on this clone: The junction and the germline gene differ at one end; a read error may be behind it. The rearrangement uses TRBV5-4 and TRBJ1-4, with D possibly matching TRBD1 (6 bases). Germline CDR1 is SGHNT and CDR2 is YYREEE (reference sequence). This CDR3 spans 14 amino acids. CDR3 bases: TGTGCCAGCAGCTTTGGACAGTCTAACGAAAAACTGTTTTTT. It codes for CASSFGQSNEKLFF.